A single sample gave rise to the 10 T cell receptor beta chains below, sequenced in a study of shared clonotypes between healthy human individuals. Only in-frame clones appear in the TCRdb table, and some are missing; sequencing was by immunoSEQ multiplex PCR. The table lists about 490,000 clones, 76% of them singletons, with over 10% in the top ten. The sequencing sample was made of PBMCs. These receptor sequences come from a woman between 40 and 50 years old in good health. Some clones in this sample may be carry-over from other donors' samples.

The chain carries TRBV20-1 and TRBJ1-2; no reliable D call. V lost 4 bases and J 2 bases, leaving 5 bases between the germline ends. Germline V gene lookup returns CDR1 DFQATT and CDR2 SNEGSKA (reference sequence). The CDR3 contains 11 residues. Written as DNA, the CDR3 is TGCAGTGCTACAGAGAACTATGGCTACACCTTC. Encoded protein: CSATENYGYTF.

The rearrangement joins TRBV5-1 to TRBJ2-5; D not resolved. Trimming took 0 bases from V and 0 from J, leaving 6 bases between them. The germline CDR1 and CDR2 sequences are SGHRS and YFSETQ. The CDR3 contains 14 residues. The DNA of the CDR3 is TGCGCCAGCAGCTTGGGCTGGGACCAAGAGACCCAGTACTTC. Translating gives CASSLGWDQETQYF.

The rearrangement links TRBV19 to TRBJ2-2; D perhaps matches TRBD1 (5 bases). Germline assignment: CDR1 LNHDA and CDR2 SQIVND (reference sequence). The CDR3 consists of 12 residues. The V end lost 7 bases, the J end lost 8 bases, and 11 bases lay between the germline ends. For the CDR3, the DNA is TGTGCCAGTACGGACACAATAGGGGAGCTGTTTTTT. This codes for CASTDTIGELFF. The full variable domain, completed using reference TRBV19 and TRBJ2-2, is DGGITQSPKYLFRKEGQNVTLSCEQNLNHDAMYWYRQDPGQGLRLIYYSQIVNDFQKGDIAEGYSVSREKKESFPLTVTSAQKNPTAFYLCASTDTIGELFFGEGSRLTVL.

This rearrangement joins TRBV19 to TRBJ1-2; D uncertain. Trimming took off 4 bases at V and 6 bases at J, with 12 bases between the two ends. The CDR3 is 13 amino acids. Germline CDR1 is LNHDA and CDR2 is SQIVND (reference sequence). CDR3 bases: TGTGCCAGTAGTAAGGGATTACTCCATGGCTACACCTTC. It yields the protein CASSKGLLHGYTF.

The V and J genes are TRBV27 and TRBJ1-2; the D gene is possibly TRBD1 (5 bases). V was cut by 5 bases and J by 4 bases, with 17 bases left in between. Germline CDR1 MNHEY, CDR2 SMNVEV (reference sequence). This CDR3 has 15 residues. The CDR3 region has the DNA TGTGCCAGCAGTCCCCGGGACCGGATAGGCTATGGCTACACCTTC. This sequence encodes CASSPRDRIGYGYTF.

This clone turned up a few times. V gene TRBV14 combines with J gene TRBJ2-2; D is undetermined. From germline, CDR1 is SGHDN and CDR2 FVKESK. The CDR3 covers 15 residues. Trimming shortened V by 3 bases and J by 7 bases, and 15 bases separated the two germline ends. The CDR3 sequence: CASSQDLRRFGELFF. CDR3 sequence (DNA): TGTGCCAGCAGCCAGGACCTTCGCCGATTCGGGGAGCTGTTTTTT. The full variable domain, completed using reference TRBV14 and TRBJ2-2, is EAGVTQFPSHSVIEKGQTVTLRCDPISGHDNLYWYRRVMGKEIKFLLHFVKESKQDESGMPNNRFLAERTGGTYSTLKVQPAELEDSGVYFCASSQDLRRFGELFFGEGSRLTVL.

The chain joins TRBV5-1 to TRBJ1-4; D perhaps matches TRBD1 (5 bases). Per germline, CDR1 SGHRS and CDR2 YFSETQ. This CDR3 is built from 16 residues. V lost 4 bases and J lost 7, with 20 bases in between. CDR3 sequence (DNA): TGCGCCAGCAGCCAAGGGGACGGAGTTTATCTTGAAAAACTGTTTTTT. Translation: CASSQGDGVYLEKLFF.

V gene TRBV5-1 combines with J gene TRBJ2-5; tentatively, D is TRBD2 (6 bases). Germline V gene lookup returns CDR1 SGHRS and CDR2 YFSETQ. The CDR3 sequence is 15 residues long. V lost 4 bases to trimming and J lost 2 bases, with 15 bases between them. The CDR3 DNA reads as TGCGCCAGCAGCCCGGAGGGAACGATTCAAGAGACCCAGTACTTC. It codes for CASSPEGTIQETQYF.

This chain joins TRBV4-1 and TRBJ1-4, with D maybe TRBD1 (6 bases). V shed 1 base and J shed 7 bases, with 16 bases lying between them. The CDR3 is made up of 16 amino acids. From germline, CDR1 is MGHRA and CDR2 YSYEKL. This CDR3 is CASSQGVGGAGEKLFF. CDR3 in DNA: TGCGCCAGCAGCCAAGGGGTGGGGGGCGCGGGTGAAAAACTGTTTTTT.

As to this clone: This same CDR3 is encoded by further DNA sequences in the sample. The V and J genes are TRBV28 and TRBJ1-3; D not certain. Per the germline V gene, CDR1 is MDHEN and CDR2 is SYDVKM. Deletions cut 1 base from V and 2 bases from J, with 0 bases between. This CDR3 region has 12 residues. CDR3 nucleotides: TGTGCCAGCAGTTTATCTGGAAACACCATATATTTT. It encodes CASSLSGNTIYF.